Each of the 5 T cell receptor beta chains below was sequenced from the same sample in a study of T cell changes during pregnancy in multiple sclerosis. Here immunoSEQ multiplex PCR was the method, and the copy in TCRdb shows in-frame clones only, minus some. The sample records 85,000 to 90,000 clones, around 93% being singletons. Material: peripheral blood, obtained in the first trimester of pregnancy. These receptors were collected from a female donor in good health, enrolled as a control in a pregnancy study.

This sequence joins TRBV5-1 and TRBJ2-5; 10 bases map to TRBD1. Unmatched junction bases numbered 6, after V lost 5 bases and J lost 5 bases. The CDR3 totals 14 residues. From germline, CDR1 is SGHRS and CDR2 YFSETQ. Here the CDR3 DNA reads TGCGCCAGCAGTCCCGGGACAGGGGACGAGACCCAGTACTTC. It is translated as CASSPGTGDETQYF.

This chain connects TRBV29-1 to TRBJ2-1; D is unresolved. V was cut by 3 bases and J by 0 bases, with 6 bases left in between. The V gene's germline CDR1 is SQVTM and CDR2 ANQGSEA. The CDR3 loop spans 13 amino acids. The CDR3 bases are TGCAGCGTTGAGCGGAACTCCTACAATGAGCAGTTCTTC. Residues: CSVERNSYNEQFF.

The V call is TRBV5-4, the J call TRBJ2-7, with TRBD2 identical over 8 bases. The germline gives CDR1 SGHNT, CDR2 YYREEE (reference sequence). The length of the CDR3 is 16 residues. Trimming removed 0 bases from V and 5 bases from J; junction bases left unmatched: 10. CDR3 sequence (DNA): TGTGCCAGCAGCTTGGCCTTGGGCGGGGGGTCCAACGAGCAGTACTTC. Translation: CASSLALGGGSNEQYF.

The chain combines TRBV7-6 with TRBJ1-3; maybe TRBD1 (5 bases). Germline CDR1 is SGHVS and CDR2 is FNYEAQ. The V end lost 5 bases, the J end lost 2 bases, and 19 bases lay between the germline ends. The CDR3 covers 17 residues. This CDR3 is CASSKIEGHSTGNTIYF. The CDR3, as DNA: TGTGCCAGCAGCAAAATTGAAGGACATTCAACTGGAAACACCATATATTTT.

This clone was counted a single time. DNA of the CDR3: TGTGCCAGCTTGGTGGGGGGTCCCCAAGAGACCCAGTACTTC. This gives the protein CASLVGGPQETQYF. This sequence joins TRBV6-6 and TRBJ2-5, with a tentative D call TRBD2 (6 bases). The CDR3 is made up of 14 amino acids. The germline V gene has CDR1 MNHNY and CDR2 SVGAGI (reference sequence). V gave up 8 bases and J gave up 1 base, with 14 bases separating them.